A selection of T cell receptor beta chains follows, all from one sample in a study of ipilimumab plus nivolumab after autologous stem cell transplantation. Sequencing was performed with immunoSEQ multiplex PCR; in TCRdb, only in-frame clones are kept and a portion is missing. The table has about 22,000 clones, roughly four fifths seen once. This material consisted of PBMCs, taken in a trial of ipilimumab plus nivolumab as post-transplant consolidation. These receptor sequences come from a male donor with diffuse large B-cell lymphoma. Both conserved end residues are part of each CDR3.

V: TRBV28
J: TRBJ2-7
CDR3: CASTPRGGTYEQYF

V: TRBV11-3
J: TRBJ2-4
CDR3: CASSSLTGLAGVQYF

V: TRBV7-8
J: TRBJ1-2
CDR3: CASSLFGGGDGYGYTF

V: TRBV5-4
J: TRBJ1-2
CDR3: CASSLEQGAGYGYTF

V: TRBV7-2
J: TRBJ2-1
CDR3: CASSSRQGPSYNEQFF

V: TRBV5-8
J: TRBJ1-6
CDR3: CASSLNRVDSPLHF

V: TRBV18
J: TRBJ1-1
CDR3: CASSGGANTEAFF

V: TRBV5-4
J: TRBJ2-3
CDR3: CASSFEREGSDTQYF

V: TRBV9
J: TRBJ2-1
CDR3: CASSVGGSGNEQFF

V: TRBV5-1
J: TRBJ1-6
CDR3: CASSLVSGSYNSPLHF

V: TRBV7-8
J: TRBJ1-1
CDR3: CASSFDRAPKAFF

V: TRBV5-6
J: TRBJ2-1
CDR3: CASSLMGTYNEQFF

V: TRBV5-1
J: TRBJ1-3
CDR3: CASSLAAAGNTIYF

V: TRBV18
J: TRBJ1-5
CDR3: CASSPPGGANQPQHF

V: TRBV6-1
J: TRBJ1-3
CDR3: CASSAGTATPNTIYF

V: TRBV5-1
J: TRBJ1-4
CDR3: CASSLYGGTNEKLFF

V: TRBV19
J: TRBJ2-1
CDR3: CASSRTGTSGRFWGSYNEQFF

V: TRBV5-4
J: TRBJ1-3
CDR3: CASSLAGSGNTIYF

V: TRBV18
J: TRBJ2-1
CDR3: CASSPPAGGPEGEQFF

V: TRBV4-1
J: TRBJ1-4
CDR3: CASSQDEQGATNEKLFF

V: TRBV6-1
J: TRBJ1-2
CDR3: CASSEALGNLYGYTF

V: TRBV29-1
J: TRBJ2-7
CDR3: CSAKGGAYEQYF

V: TRBV4-2
J: TRBJ2-3
CDR3: CASSPQGGGAADTQYF

V: TRBV4-2
J: TRBJ2-1
CDR3: CASSPAPGPGDEQFF

V: TRBV6-5
J: TRBJ1-2
CDR3: CASSFRDIRGYTF

V: TRBV29-1
J: TRBJ1-1
CDR3: CSVPSNTEAFF

V: TRBV27
J: TRBJ2-7
CDR3: CASSLASSYEQYF

V: TRBV11-3
J: TRBJ2-2
CDR3: CASSTIRGTTGELFF

V: TRBV7-7
J: TRBJ2-3
CDR3: CASSRLAGSTDTQYF

V: TRBV11-1
J: TRBJ2-5
CDR3: CASSYGPQETQYF

V: TRBV7-9
J: TRBJ1-6
CDR3: CASSSIASVSPLHF

V: TRBV11-3
J: TRBJ2-1
CDR3: CASSWGGSENEQFF

V: TRBV5-1
J: TRBJ1-5
CDR3: CASPDRLNQPQHF

V: TRBV10-1
J: TRBJ2-7
CDR3: CASLDRGYEQYF

V: TRBV6-1
J: TRBJ2-7
CDR3: CASGIGTGGEQYF

V: TRBV7-9
J: TRBJ2-5
CDR3: CASSRYQETQYF

V: TRBV5-8
J: TRBJ1-4
CDR3: CASIELGGANEKLFF

V: TRBV18
J: TRBJ1-4
CDR3: CASSQTTTNEKLFF

V: TRBV7-2
J: TRBJ1-2
CDR3: CASSLGGQGYGYTF

V: TRBV6-1
J: TRBJ2-6
CDR3: CASSVTGMSGANVLTF

V: TRBV7-8
J: TRBJ2-1
CDR3: CASSSSGRSYNEQFF

V: TRBV11-3
J: TRBJ2-1
CDR3: CASSLVRGGDRNEQFF

V: TRBV7-9
J: TRBJ1-2
CDR3: CASSFEVVYGYTF

V: TRBV5-6
J: TRBJ2-7
CDR3: CASSLGGDTYEQYF

V: TRBV10-3
J: TRBJ2-1
CDR3: CAISTGQGVYNEQFF

V: TRBV29-1
J: TRBJ2-7
CDR3: CSVYRDGYEQYF

V: TRBV7-6
J: TRBJ1-1
CDR3: CASSLVGITEAFF

V: TRBV28
J: TRBJ1-3
CDR3: CASKEMQGALTGNTIYF

V: TRBV7-3
J: TRBJ2-7
CDR3: CASRETGICVFGEVLYEQYF

V: TRBV28
J: TRBJ2-7
CDR3: CASSPSGLVEQYF